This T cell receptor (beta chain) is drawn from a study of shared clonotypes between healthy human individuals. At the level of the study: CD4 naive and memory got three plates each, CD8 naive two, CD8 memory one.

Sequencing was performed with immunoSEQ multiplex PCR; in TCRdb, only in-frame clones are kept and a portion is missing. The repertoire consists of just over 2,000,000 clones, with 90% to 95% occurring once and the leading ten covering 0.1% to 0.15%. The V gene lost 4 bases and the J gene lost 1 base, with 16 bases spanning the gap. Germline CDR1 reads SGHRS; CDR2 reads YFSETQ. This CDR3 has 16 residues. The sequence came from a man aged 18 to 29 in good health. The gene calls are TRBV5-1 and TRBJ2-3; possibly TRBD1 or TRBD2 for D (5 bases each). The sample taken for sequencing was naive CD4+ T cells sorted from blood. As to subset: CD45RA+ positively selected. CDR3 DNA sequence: TGCGCCAGCAGCGGGGGTAGCAATGGGGGCACAGATACGCAGTATTTT. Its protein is CASSGGSNGGTDTQYF.